This T cell receptor beta chain was identified in a study of graft-versus-host responses after intestinal transplantation. This clone appeared once. The antigen is unknown. This table comes from immunoSEQ multiplex PCR, and its TCRdb copy is limited to in-frame clones, with some not included. The table lists under 150,000 clones, 90% of them singletons. With 6 bases removed from V and 3 bases from J, the gap between germline ends came to 8 bases. Germline values: CDR1 KGHSH, CDR2 LQKENI. The CDR3 is made up of 13 amino acids. V usage is TRBV18 and J usage is TRBJ2-2; D remains ambiguous. The receptor comes from a human donor who received an intestinal transplant. Sequencing used unstimulated CD4+ T cells sorted from spleen or lymph node cells, obtained before intestinal transplant. DNA of the CDR3: TGTGCCAGCTCGCCCCAGGACACCGGGGAGCTGTTTTTT. Translating it yields CASSPQDTGELFF.